This T cell receptor beta chain appears in the sequencing data of a study of blood T cell repertoires in COVID-19. The CDR3 runs to 14 residues. Looked up from germline, CDR1 is LNHDA and CDR2 is SQIVND (reference sequence). After removal of 9 bases from V and 4 bases from J, the junction contained 1 base not matched to a gene. The table came from immunoSEQ multiplex PCR; TCRdb's copy has only in-frame clones and leaves some out. The top ten hold about 1.5% of the sample, which has approximately 280,000 clones, around 89% seen once. In its sample, this clone was seen a few times. The same CDR3 can be traced to other DNA sequences in this sample.

The source is a woman between 18 and 30 years old with acute COVID-19. The chain links TRBV19 to TRBJ2-1; 15 bases agree with TRBD2. Sequenced sample: PBMCs or T cells enriched from blood (not recorded which). CDR3 loop: CASGTSGRYNEQFF. The CDR3 bases are TGTGCCAGCGGGACTAGCGGGAGGTACAATGAGCAGTTCTTC.